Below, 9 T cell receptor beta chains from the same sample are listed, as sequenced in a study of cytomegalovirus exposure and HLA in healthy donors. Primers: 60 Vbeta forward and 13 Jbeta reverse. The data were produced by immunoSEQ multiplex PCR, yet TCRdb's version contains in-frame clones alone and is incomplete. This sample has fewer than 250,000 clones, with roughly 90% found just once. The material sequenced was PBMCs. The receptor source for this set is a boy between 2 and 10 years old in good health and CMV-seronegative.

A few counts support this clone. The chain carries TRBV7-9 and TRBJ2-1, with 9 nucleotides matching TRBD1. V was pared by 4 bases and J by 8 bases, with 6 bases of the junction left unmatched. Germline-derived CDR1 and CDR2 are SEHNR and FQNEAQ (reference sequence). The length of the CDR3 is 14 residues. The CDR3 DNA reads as TGTGCCAGCAGCTCCGACAGGGGGGAGGATGAGCAGTTCTTC. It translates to CASSSDRGEDEQFF.

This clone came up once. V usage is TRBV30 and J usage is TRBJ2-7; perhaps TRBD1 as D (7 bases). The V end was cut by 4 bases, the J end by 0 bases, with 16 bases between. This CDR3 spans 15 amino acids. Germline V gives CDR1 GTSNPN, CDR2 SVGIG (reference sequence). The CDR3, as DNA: TGTGCCTGGACGGAAGGGGGGACAGCCTCCTACGAGCAGTACTTC. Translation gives CAWTEGGTASYEQYF.

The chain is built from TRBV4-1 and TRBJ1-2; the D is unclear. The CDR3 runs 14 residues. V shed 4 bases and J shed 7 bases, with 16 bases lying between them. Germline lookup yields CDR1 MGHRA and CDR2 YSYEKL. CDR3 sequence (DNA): TGCGCCAGCAGCCCGCTTATTGTTTCTAGTGGCTACACCTTC. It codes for CASSPLIVSSGYTF.

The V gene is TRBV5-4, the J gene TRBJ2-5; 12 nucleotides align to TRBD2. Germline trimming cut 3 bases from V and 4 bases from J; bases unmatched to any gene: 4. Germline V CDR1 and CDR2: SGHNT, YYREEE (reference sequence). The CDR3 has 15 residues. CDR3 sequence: CASSYSSGRGETQYF. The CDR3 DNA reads TGTGCCAGCAGCTACTCTAGCGGGAGGGGAGAGACCCAGTACTTC.

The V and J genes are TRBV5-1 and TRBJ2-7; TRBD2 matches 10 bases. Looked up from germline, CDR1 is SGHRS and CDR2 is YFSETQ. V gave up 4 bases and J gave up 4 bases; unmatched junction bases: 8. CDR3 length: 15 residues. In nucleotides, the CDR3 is TGCGCCAGCAGCGCGCTAGCGGGAGATGGTTACGAGCAGTACTTC. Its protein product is CASSALAGDGYEQYF.

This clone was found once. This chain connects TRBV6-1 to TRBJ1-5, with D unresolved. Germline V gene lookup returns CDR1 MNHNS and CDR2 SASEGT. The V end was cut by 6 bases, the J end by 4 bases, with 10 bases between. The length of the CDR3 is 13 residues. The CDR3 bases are TGTGCCAGCAGCGCCAGAATAAATCAGCCCCAGCATTTT. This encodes CASSARINQPQHF.

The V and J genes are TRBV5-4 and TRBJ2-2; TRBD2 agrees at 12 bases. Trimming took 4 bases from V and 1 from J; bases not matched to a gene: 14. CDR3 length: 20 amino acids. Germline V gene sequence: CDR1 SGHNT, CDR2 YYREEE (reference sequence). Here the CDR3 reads CASSQTLLAGGLQNTGELFF. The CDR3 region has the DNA TGTGCCAGCAGCCAGACCCTACTAGCGGGGGGCCTCCAGAACACCGGGGAGCTGTTTTTT.

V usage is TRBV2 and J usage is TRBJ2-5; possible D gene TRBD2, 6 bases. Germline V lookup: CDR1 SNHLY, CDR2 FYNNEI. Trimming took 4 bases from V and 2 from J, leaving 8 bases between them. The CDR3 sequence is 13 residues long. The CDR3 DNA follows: TGTGCCAGCAGTGCCGGGAGACAAGAGACCCAGTACTTC. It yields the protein CASSAGRQETQYF.

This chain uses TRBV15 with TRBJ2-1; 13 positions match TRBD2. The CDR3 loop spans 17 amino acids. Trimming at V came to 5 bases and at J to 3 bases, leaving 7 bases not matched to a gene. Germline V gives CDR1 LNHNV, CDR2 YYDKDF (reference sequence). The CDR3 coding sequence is TGTGCCACCAGCCGGACCGGGACTAGCGGGAACTACAATGAGCAGTTCTTC. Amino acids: CATSRTGTSGNYNEQFF.